One T cell receptor beta chain is described in this entry. CDR3 length equals 15 residues. Per germline, CDR1 SGDLS and CDR2 YYNGEE. V was clipped by 1 base and J by 0 bases, with 11 bases between them. Sequencing used immunoSEQ multiplex PCR; TCRdb keeps in-frame clones, though not all of them. The table includes approximately 260,000 clones, about four fifths detected once. These data belong to a study of blood T cell repertoires in COVID-19. Study background: Acute and convalescent COVID-19 specimens originated in the United States, Italy and Spain.

This receptor was taken from a woman over 75 with acute or convalescent COVID-19. The sequencing sample was made of peripheral blood. The rearrangement uses TRBV9 and TRBJ2-7; weak D call: TRBD1 (5 bases). Here the CDR3 reads CASSVSPGFSYEQYF. DNA of the CDR3: TGTGCCAGCAGCGTAAGCCCAGGGTTCTCCTACGAGCAGTACTTC.